These 2 T cell receptor beta chains share one sample of origin, sequenced in a study of T cells after yellow fever vaccination. TCRdb fed the 5' RACE reads into MiXCR, producing one record per CDR3 protein. In the table there are roughly 50,000 distinct CDR3 sequences, around 7% of which are singletons. The sample in question was CD8+ T cells sorted from PBMCs, obtained less than 16 days after the first yellow fever vaccination. These receptors were collected from a man aged 18 to 35 who received the YFV17D yellow fever vaccine.

This clonotype was seen many times. The chain couples TRBV25-1 to TRBJ2-3, with D possibly TRBD1 on 6 matching bases. The CDR3 sequence is 19 residues long. CDR1 and CDR2 (germline): MGHDK, SYGVNS. V was shortened by 2 bases and J by 0 bases, with 21 bases between the two germline ends. CDR3 in DNA: TGTGCCAGCAGTGAAGAATTTACCGGGACACCTGTTAGCACAGATACGCAGTATTTT. Translating it yields CASSEEFTGTPVSTDTQYF. Together with reference TRBV25-1 and TRBJ2-3, the CDR3 gives the full variable domain: EADIYQTPRYLVIGTGKKITLECSQTMGHDKMYWYQQDPGMELHLIHYSYGVNSTEKGDLSSESTVSRIRTEHFPLTLESARPSHTSQYLCASSEEFTGTPVSTDTQYFGPGTRLTVL.

At least ten counts were recorded for this clonotype. The rearrangement uses TRBV2 and TRBJ2-7, with 9 positions matching TRBD1. The ends lost 5 bases at V and 1 base at J; junction bases unmatched: 3. This CDR3 spans 14 amino acids. Germline CDR1 and CDR2: SNHLY and FYNNEI. The chain's CDR3 is CASSPGQGSYEQYV. The CDR3 region has the DNA TGTGCCAGCAGTCCGGGACAGGGATCCTACGAGCAGTACGTC.